This T cell receptor (beta chain) was sequenced for a study of cytomegalovirus exposure and HLA in healthy donors. A multiplex PCR was run with 60 Vbeta primers and 13 Jbeta primers. Libraries were prepared by immunoSEQ multiplex PCR; TCRdb keeps only in-frame clonotypes and omits some of them. The table shows about 200,000 clones, with 70% to 90% occurring only once. Points from the study as a whole: Altogether, 170 or so TCR beta chains were recorded as cytomegalovirus-associated. The records held CMV serostatus as the only immune exposure information.

This CDR3 contains 14 residues. Germline V gene lookup returns CDR1 ENHRY and CDR2 SYGVKD. Notes on this clone: No antigen is known for it.

J is TRBJ2-1 and V is TRBV10-3; D perhaps matches TRBD2 (5 bases). The material sequenced was PBMCs. The TCR comes from a woman in her 30s in good health and CMV-seronegative. DNA of the CDR3: TGTGCTGTCAGCACCCCAGAGCGGTACAATGAGCAGTTCTTC. Its protein is CAVSTPERYNEQFF.